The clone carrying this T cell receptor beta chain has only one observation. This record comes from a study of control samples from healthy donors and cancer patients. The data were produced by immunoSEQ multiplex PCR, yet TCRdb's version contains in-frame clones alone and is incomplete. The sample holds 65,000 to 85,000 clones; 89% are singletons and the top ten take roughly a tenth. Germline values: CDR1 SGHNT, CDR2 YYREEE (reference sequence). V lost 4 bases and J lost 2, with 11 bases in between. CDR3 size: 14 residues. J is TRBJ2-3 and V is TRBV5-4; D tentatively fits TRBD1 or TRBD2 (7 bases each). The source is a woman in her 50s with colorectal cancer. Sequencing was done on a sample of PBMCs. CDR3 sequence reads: CASSQGGVTDTQYF. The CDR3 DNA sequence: TGTGCCAGCAGCCAGGGGGGGGTCACAGATACGCAGTATTTT.